A single sample is the source of the 20 T cell receptor beta chains below, sequenced in a study of siplizumab effects on memory and regulatory T cells. Some clones are missing from TCRdb's copy, which holds only in-frame ones; the method was immunoSEQ multiplex PCR. Of some 100,000 clones listed, about 91% are singletons. The sample comprised CD4+ T cells sorted from blood. These receptors all come from a human donor in good health. Some clones in this sample may be carry-over from other donors' samples.

V gene TRBV28 combines with J gene TRBJ1-3, with D possibly matching TRBD1 (5 bases). The germline gives CDR1 MDHEN, CDR2 SYDVKM. This CDR3 spans 15 amino acids. V was trimmed by 4 bases and J by 0 bases, leaving 10 bases between them. The CDR3 bases are TGTGCCAGCAGTTCCGCCCAGGGCTCTGGAAACACCATATATTTT. Translated, it gives CASSSAQGSGNTIYF.

The chain employs TRBV5-4 and TRBJ2-3, with D possibly matching TRBD2 (5 bases). The length of the CDR3 is 15 residues. In germline, CDR1 is SGHNT, CDR2 YYREEE (reference sequence). V was cut by 6 bases and J by 0 bases, with 14 bases left in between. The CDR3 DNA sequence: TGTGCCAGCACCTCCGGGCGGACTAGCACAGATACGCAGTATTTT. Its translation: CASTSGRTSTDTQYF.

The chain links TRBV28 to TRBJ2-7, with TRBD2 matching over 9 bases. Germline CDR1 and CDR2: MDHEN and SYDVKM. V trimming: 8 bases; J trimming: 7 bases; junction bases outside the gene matches: 12. The CDR3 is 14 amino acids. This chain's CDR3 is CASLYSGRTWEQYF. The CDR3 coding sequence is TGTGCCAGCCTTTATAGCGGGAGAACATGGGAGCAGTACTTC.

This clone was recorded a few times. This chain connects TRBV30 to TRBJ1-1; a possible D gene is TRBD1 (5 bases). Trimming took 2 bases from V and 5 from J, leaving 15 bases between them. The CDR3 is 14 amino acids. Germline CDR1 reads GTSNPN; CDR2 reads SVGIG (reference sequence). The CDR3 sequence is CAWSLRGVRTEAFF. CDR3 sequence (DNA): TGTGCCTGGAGTCTTCGGGGGGTACGGACTGAAGCTTTCTTT.

The rearrangement links TRBV7-9 to TRBJ1-1; TRBD1 might be the D (5 bases). CDR3 size: 12 residues. The ends were cut back, 6 bases at V and 1 base at J, with 6 bases in the middle. CDR1 is SEHNR and CDR2 is FQNEAQ in the germline V gene (reference sequence). CDR3 coding DNA: TGTGCCAGCAGTGACAGGAACACTGAAGCTTTCTTT. It is translated as CASSDRNTEAFF.

The V call is TRBV5-1, the J call TRBJ1-1, with TRBD1 identical over 7 bases. The CDR3 loop spans 17 amino acids. The germline V gene has CDR1 SGHRS and CDR2 YFSETQ. The ends lost 0 bases at V and 1 base at J; junction bases unmatched: 9. CDR3 coding DNA: TGCGCCAGCAGCTTGGCCGGGTTCGGGACAGCGAACACTGAAGCTTTCTTT. Translation: CASSLAGFGTANTEAFF. The full variable domain, its missing parts supplied by reference TRBV5-1 and TRBJ1-1, is KAGVTQTPRYLIKTRGQQVTLSCSPISGHRSVSWYQQTPGQGLQFLFEYFSETQRNKGNFPGRFSGRQFSNSRSEMNVSTLELGDSALYLCASSLAGFGTANTEAFFGQGTRLTVV.

The rearrangement links TRBV29-1 to TRBJ2-7; D remains unclear. V lost 1 base and J 0 bases, leaving 1 base between the germline ends. The germline V gene encodes CDR1 SQVTM and CDR2 ANQGSEA. The CDR3 is 11 amino acids. The CDR3 is CSVEASYEQYF. Written as DNA, the CDR3 is TGCAGCGTTGAAGCCTCCTACGAGCAGTACTTC.

J is TRBJ1-2 and V is TRBV5-4; D possibly corresponds to TRBD1 (5 bases). The germline V gene encodes CDR1 SGHNT and CDR2 YYREEE (reference sequence). The CDR3 loop spans 13 amino acids. Trimming took off 2 bases at V and 0 bases at J, with 5 bases between the two ends. CDR3 sequence: CASSLGANYGYTF. The CDR3, as DNA: TGTGCCAGCAGCTTAGGGGCTAACTATGGCTACACCTTC.

This sequence joins TRBV5-1 and TRBJ2-1; perhaps TRBD2 as D (7 bases). V was shortened by 4 bases and J by 0 bases, with 17 bases between the two germline ends. Germline CDR1 reads SGHRS; CDR2 reads YFSETQ. The CDR3 runs to 17 residues. The CDR3 nucleotides are TGCGCCAGCAGCGCGGGGGCTAGCGTTAGCTCCTACAATGAGCAGTTCTTC. Translating it yields CASSAGASVSSYNEQFF.

The rearrangement links TRBV29-1 to TRBJ2-7, with D possibly being TRBD1 (5 bases). V was cut by 4 bases and J by 2 bases, with 9 bases left in between. The CDR3 spans 12 residues. Germline V gene sequence: CDR1 SQVTM, CDR2 ANQGSEA. The DNA for the CDR3 is TGCAGCGTTGGACAGACCACCTACGAGCAGTACTTC. It codes for CSVGQTTYEQYF.

The rearrangement joins TRBV2 to TRBJ1-3; 9 bases are shared with TRBD1. With V trimmed by 3 bases and J by 0 bases, 6 bases remained unmatched. Germline V gene lookup returns CDR1 SNHLY and CDR2 FYNNEI. CDR3 size: 17 residues. The chain's CDR3 is CASSDQGQGSSGNTIYF. In DNA form, the CDR3 reads TGTGCCAGCAGTGATCAGGGACAGGGTAGCTCTGGAAACACCATATATTTT.

The table lists this clone with a count of one. The chain recombines TRBV19 with TRBJ1-1; weak D call: TRBD1 (6 bases). Germline loops: CDR1 LNHDA, CDR2 SQIVND (reference sequence). CDR3 length: 14 residues. V shed 5 bases and J shed 1 base, with 11 bases lying between them. The CDR3: CASSPGQQNTEAFF. The CDR3 DNA follows: TGTGCCAGTAGTCCAGGACAGCAGAACACTGAAGCTTTCTTT.

This chain uses TRBV7-3 with TRBJ2-1, with 7 positions matching TRBD1. J lost 6 bases, V lost 5 bases, and 13 bases had no gene match. The CDR3 extends over 16 amino acids. CDR1 is SGHTA, CDR2 FQGTGA, per germline. The CDR3 region is CASSARGQERFNEQFF. In nucleotides, the CDR3 is TGTGCCAGCAGCGCAAGGGGGCAGGAGCGGTTCAATGAGCAGTTCTTC.

The rearrangement joins TRBV2 to TRBJ2-2, with TRBD1 matching over 7 bases. Germline CDR1 reads SNHLY; CDR2 reads FYNNEI. The trim removed 6 bases at V and 6 bases at J, leaving 7 bases unmatched. CDR3 length: 14 residues. In DNA form, the CDR3 reads TGTGCCAGCAGCACAAAACAGGGGCCCGGGGAGCTGTTTTTT. It encodes CASSTKQGPGELFF.

The chain links TRBV2 to TRBJ2-2, with 12 bases that match TRBD1. Losses at the gene ends were 6 bases for V and 6 bases for J; bases not matched to a gene: 5. CDR1 and CDR2 from the germline V gene are SNHLY and FYNNEI. The CDR3 spans 15 residues. This chain's CDR3 is CASRGRDRGPGELFF. CDR3 bases: TGTGCCAGCAGGGGACGGGACAGGGGGCCCGGGGAGCTGTTTTTT.

V usage is TRBV25-1 and J usage is TRBJ2-2; 10 bases map to TRBD1. V was pared by 3 bases and J by 2 bases, with 6 bases of the junction left unmatched. Per germline, CDR1 MGHDK and CDR2 SYGVNS. There are 17 residues in the CDR3. CDR3 DNA: TGTGCCAGCAGTGATTCCGACAGGGGGCTCAACACCGGGGAGCTGTTTTTT. Its protein is CASSDSDRGLNTGELFF.

The chain carries TRBV6-1 and TRBJ1-5; TRBD1 matches 7 bases. The V and J ends lost 6 bases and 4 bases, in that order; junction bases with no gene match: 0. Germline values: CDR1 MNHNS, CDR2 SASEGT. The CDR3 consists of 12 residues. CDR3: CASRQGNQPQHF. The CDR3 DNA reads as TGTGCCAGCAGACAGGGGAATCAGCCCCAGCATTTT.

The rearrangement uses TRBV4-2 and TRBJ1-3, with D hard to call. The germline gives CDR1 LGHNA, CDR2 YNFKEQ. V dropped 0 bases and J dropped 3 bases, with 9 bases sitting between them. This CDR3 has 15 residues. CDR3 sequence (DNA): TGTGCCAGCAGCCAAGACTTTCGTGGTGGAAACACCATATATTTT. Protein sequence: CASSQDFRGGNTIYF.

This clone appeared once. The chain employs TRBV5-1 and TRBJ2-7; D may correspond to TRBD1 or TRBD2 (5 bases each). This CDR3 is built from 17 residues. The V gene lost 2 bases and the J gene lost 0 bases, with 18 bases spanning the gap. Per the germline V gene, CDR1 is SGHRS and CDR2 is YFSETQ. CDR3 region: CASSFSRGPHFSYEQYF. CDR3 sequence (DNA): TGCGCCAGCAGCTTTTCTCGGGGACCGCATTTCTCCTACGAGCAGTACTTC.

The chain joins TRBV5-6 to TRBJ2-3, with D perhaps TRBD1 (6 bases). The germline V gene has CDR1 SGHDT and CDR2 YYEEEE. The CDR3 has 14 amino acids. V gave up 7 bases and J gave up 0 bases, with 12 bases separating them. The CDR3 DNA reads TGTGCCAGCTACTCAGGGGTCAGCACAGATACGCAGTATTTT. Residues: CASYSGVSTDTQYF.